This T cell receptor beta chain originates from a study of T cell responses to AZD1222 COVID-19 vaccine. Findings and caveats of the study: No repertoire was sampled before or during the peak T cell response, only after it. Nearly half of the spike-specific TCRs reportedly recognize variant regions that carry no mutations. It was only six AZD1222 recipients who were seropositive at baseline.

About this clone itself: Its antigen is undetermined.

TCRdb's copy holds only in-frame clones and misses some; the assay was immunoSEQ multiplex PCR. Here the sample spans 160,000 or so clones, over 80% being singletons. It was second doses at about 4 or about 12 weeks that were pooled. Between the trimmed V and J ends, which lost 1 base and 4 bases, there was a span of 17 bases. The CDR3 loop spans 17 amino acids. CDR1 is SGHTA, CDR2 FQGNSA, per germline. This sequence originates from an adult who received the AZD1222 COVID-19 vaccine. The source material was peripheral blood, sampled 28 days after the second AZD1222 dose. V gene TRBV7-2 combines with J gene TRBJ2-1; a possible D gene is TRBD2 (5 bases). The CDR3 sequence is CASSLDSLAGPYNEQFF. Written as DNA, the CDR3 is TGTGCCAGCAGCTTAGACAGCCTAGCAGGACCTTACAATGAGCAGTTCTTC. Together with reference TRBV7-2 and TRBJ2-1, the CDR3 gives the full variable domain: GAGVSQSPSNKVTEKGKDVELRCDPISGHTALYWYRQSLGQGLEFLIYFQGNSAPDKSGLPSDRFSAERTGGSVSTLTIQRTQQEDSAVYLCASSLDSLAGPYNEQFFGPGTRLTVL.